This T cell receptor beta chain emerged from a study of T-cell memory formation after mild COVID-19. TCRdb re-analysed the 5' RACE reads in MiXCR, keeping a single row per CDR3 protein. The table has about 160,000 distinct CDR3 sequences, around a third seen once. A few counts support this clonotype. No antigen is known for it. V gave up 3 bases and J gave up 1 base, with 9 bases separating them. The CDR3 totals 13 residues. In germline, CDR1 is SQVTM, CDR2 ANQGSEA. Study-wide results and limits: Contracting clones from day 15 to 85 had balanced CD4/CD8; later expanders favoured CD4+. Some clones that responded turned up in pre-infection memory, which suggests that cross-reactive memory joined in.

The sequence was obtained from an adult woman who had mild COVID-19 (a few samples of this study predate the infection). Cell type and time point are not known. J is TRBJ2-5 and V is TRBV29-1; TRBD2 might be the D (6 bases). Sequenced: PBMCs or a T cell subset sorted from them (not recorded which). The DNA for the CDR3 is TGCAGCGTTGAGGGGGGACTCCAAGAGACCCAGTACTTC. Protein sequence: CSVEGGLQETQYF. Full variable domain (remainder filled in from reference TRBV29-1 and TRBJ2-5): SAVISQKPSRDICQRGTSLTIQCQVDSQVTMMFWYRQQPGQSLTLIATANQGSEATYESGFVIDKFPISRPNLTFSTLTVSNMSPEDSSIYLCSVEGGLQETQYFGPGTRLLVL.